One sample yielded the 18 T cell receptor beta chains listed below, sequenced in a study of cytomegalovirus exposure and HLA in healthy donors. The PCR ran on 60 Vbeta and 13 Jbeta primers. The repertoire was sequenced with immunoSEQ multiplex PCR; TCRdb's copy has only in-frame clones and lacks some. This sample's table reports around 88,000 clones. The material sequenced was PBMCs. These receptors were collected from a girl aged 10-17 years in good health and CMV-seropositive.

This chain joins TRBV14 and TRBJ1-2, with D possibly being TRBD1 (5 bases). The germline CDR1 and CDR2 sequences are SGHDN and FVKESK. Trimming removed 5 bases from V and 3 bases from J, with 10 bases in between. The CDR3 is 13 residues long. The CDR3 DNA reads as TGTGCCAGCAGCTTAGACAGTCACTATGGCTACACCTTC. Translating gives CASSLDSHYGYTF.

The J gene is TRBJ1-1, the V gene TRBV6-1, with D unclear. This CDR3 spans 10 amino acids. V lost 8 bases, J lost 1 base, and 2 bases lay in between. In germline, CDR1 is MNHNS, CDR2 SASEGT. DNA for the CDR3: TGTGCCAGCCAGAACACTGAAGCTTTCTTT. As protein: CASQNTEAFF.

The chain links TRBV28 to TRBJ1-6, with D possibly TRBD1 on 5 matching bases. The V and J ends lost 6 bases and 10 bases respectively, with 16 bases between them. Per the germline V gene, CDR1 is MDHEN and CDR2 is SYDVKM. CDR3 size: 14 residues. CDR3 sequence: CASSPGQGGSPLHF. In DNA, the CDR3 is TGTGCCAGCAGCCCAGGGCAGGGAGGCTCACCCCTCCACTTT.

V and J are TRBV28 and TRBJ1-2; tentatively, D is TRBD1 (5 bases). CDR3 size: 15 residues. V dropped 2 bases and J dropped 6 bases, with 16 bases sitting between them. Germline V gene data show CDR1 as MDHEN and CDR2 as SYDVKM. The CDR3 sequence: CASSLNLGEDHGYTF. CDR3 DNA: TGTGCCAGCAGTTTAAATCTAGGGGAGGACCATGGCTACACCTTC.

The chain carries TRBV4-2 and TRBJ2-7; 11 positions agree with TRBD2. The length of the CDR3 is 21 residues. Trimming removed 0 bases from V and 4 bases from J; junction bases left unmatched: 20. The V gene's germline CDR1 is LGHNA and CDR2 YNFKEQ. CDR3 sequence: CASSQDPQTSGADRRLYEQYF. DNA of the CDR3: TGTGCCAGCAGCCAAGACCCCCAGACTAGCGGGGCGGACCGACGCTTATACGAGCAGTACTTC.

The chain has TRBV13 and TRBJ2-3; 8 bases map to TRBD1. The trim removed 6 bases at V and 2 bases at J, leaving 16 bases unmatched. CDR3 size: 18 residues. CDR1 is PRHDT and CDR2 is FYEKMQ in the germline V gene (reference sequence). The CDR3 bases are TGTGCCAGCAGACAGGACAGGGTCTCGCCCGGCTCCACAGATACGCAGTATTTT. Translated, it gives CASRQDRVSPGSTDTQYF.

This chain links TRBV6-5 with TRBJ2-7; tentatively, D is TRBD2 (5 bases). In germline, CDR1 is MNHEY, CDR2 SVGAGI. Trimming left V 0 bases short and J 5 bases short, with 11 bases between. The CDR3 is made up of 14 amino acids. CDR3 loop: CASSYSRAGNEQYF. DNA for the CDR3: TGTGCCAGCAGTTACTCGAGGGCCGGGAACGAGCAGTACTTC.

V usage is TRBV5-4 and J usage is TRBJ2-1, with TRBD1 as a possible D gene (6 bases). V dropped 3 bases and J dropped 4 bases, with 11 bases sitting between them. The CDR3 runs to 14 residues. Germline lookup yields CDR1 SGHNT and CDR2 YYREEE (reference sequence). This CDR3 reads CASSSRDKYNEQFF. The CDR3 region has the DNA TGTGCCAGCAGCTCCCGGGACAAATACAATGAGCAGTTCTTC.

The rearrangement joins TRBV19 to TRBJ2-3; TRBD1 is a possible D gene (6 bases). CDR1 is LNHDA, CDR2 SQIVND, per germline (reference sequence). The V and J ends lost 6 bases and 2 bases respectively, with 12 bases between them. The CDR3 has 14 residues. This chain's CDR3 is CASSYTGTTDTQYF. DNA of the CDR3: TGTGCCAGTAGCTATACAGGGACCACAGATACGCAGTATTTT.

The chain combines TRBV29-1 with TRBJ1-1; unclear D gene. The V end was cut by 3 bases, the J end by 4 bases, with 12 bases between. Germline lookup yields CDR1 SQVTM and CDR2 ANQGSEA. The CDR3 runs 13 residues. This chain's CDR3 is CSVEGPPGTEAFF. The CDR3 DNA reads as TGCAGCGTTGAGGGTCCACCAGGCACTGAAGCTTTCTTT. The full variable domain, completed using reference TRBV29-1 and TRBJ1-1, is SAVISQKPSRDICQRGTSLTIQCQVDSQVTMMFWYRQQPGQSLTLIATANQGSEATYESGFVIDKFPISRPNLTFSTLTVSNMSPEDSSIYLCSVEGPPGTEAFFGQGTRLTVV.

This rearrangement joins TRBV5-1 to TRBJ2-5, with a tentative D call TRBD2 (6 bases). Per the germline V gene, CDR1 is SGHRS and CDR2 is YFSETQ. The ends were cut back, 0 bases at V and 7 bases at J, with 10 bases in the middle. The CDR3 is made up of 13 amino acids. The CDR3 nucleotides read TGCGCCAGCAGCTTGGGGGGAGGAGGGACCCAGTACTTC. As protein: CASSLGGGGTQYF.

V gene TRBV12-5 combines with J gene TRBJ2-2; 7 nucleotides match TRBD1. V lost 4 bases, J lost 4 bases, and 9 bases stayed unmatched. There are 16 residues in the CDR3. In germline, CDR1 is LGHNT, CDR2 FRNRAP. The CDR3 spells CASGSPRDRTTGELFF. The CDR3 nucleotides read TGTGCTAGTGGTTCCCCAAGGGACAGAACCACCGGGGAGCTGTTTTTT.

The chain has TRBV7-6 and TRBJ1-1; maybe TRBD1 (6 bases). This CDR3 has 17 amino acids. Germline V gene lookup returns CDR1 SGHVS and CDR2 FNYEAQ. Trimming left V 0 bases short and J 4 bases short, with 18 bases between. Here the CDR3 reads CASSLAQGMYSGTEAFF. The CDR3 bases are TGTGCCAGCAGCTTAGCTCAGGGGATGTATTCGGGCACTGAAGCTTTCTTT. Supplemented by reference TRBV7-6 and TRBJ1-1, the full variable domain reads GAGVSQSPRYKVTKRGQDVALRCDPISGHVSLYWYRQALGQGPEFLTYFNYEAQQDKSGLPNDRFSAERPEGSISTLTIQRTEQRDSAMYRCASSLAQGMYSGTEAFFGQGTRLTVV.

This chain uses TRBV12-5 with TRBJ2-3; TRBD2 aligns across 9 bases. V lost 6 bases and J lost 0; bases outside the gene matches: 4. The CDR3 runs to 15 residues. The germline gives CDR1 LGHNT, CDR2 FRNRAP. CDR3 nucleotides: TGTGCTAGTGGATCCGGGACTAGCAGCACAGATACGCAGTATTTT. This gives the protein CASGSGTSSTDTQYF.

V and J are TRBV6-5 and TRBJ1-2; 9 bases match TRBD1. The CDR3 has 15 amino acids. Germline V gene lookup returns CDR1 MNHEY and CDR2 SVGAGI. V shed 0 bases, J shed 4 bases, and the junction held 3 bases outside the gene matches. The DNA of the CDR3 is TGTGCCAGCAGTTACTCGCGACAGGGGGGCTATGGCTACACCTTC. This encodes CASSYSRQGGYGYTF.

The CDR3 coding sequence is TGTGCTAGTGGTTTAGTCCATTTATCGAGCCCTTGGGAAGCTTTCTTT. Translation gives CASGLVHLSSPWEAFF. V is TRBV12-5 and J is TRBJ1-1, with D hard to call. The germline CDR1 and CDR2 sequences are LGHNT and FRNRAP. Trimming took 3 bases from V and 8 from J, leaving 22 bases between them. The CDR3 totals 16 residues.

The J gene is TRBJ1-2, the V gene TRBV5-1; D is uncertain. CDR3 length equals 13 residues. Deletions cut 2 bases from V and 4 bases from J, with 9 bases between. Germline CDR1 reads SGHRS; CDR2 reads YFSETQ. The CDR3 region has the DNA TGCGCCAGCAGCTTCGAGGCGCGCTATGGCTACACCTTC. Translation gives CASSFEARYGYTF.

To note about this clone: One end of the junction varies from germline; a read error may be responsible. The rearrangement uses TRBV7-7 and TRBJ2-3; 13 bases fit TRBD2. Germline assignment: CDR1 SSHAT and CDR2 FNYEAQ (reference sequence). The CDR3 is 18 residues long. This CDR3 is CASSSGTSGALSTDTQYF. The DNA of the CDR3 is TGTGCTAGCAGCTCAGGGACTAGCGGGGCCCTTAGCACAGATACGCAGTATTTT.